The T cell receptor (beta chain) described here comes from a study of shared clonotypes between healthy human individuals. Study details: Donors were two women and three men aged 18 to 49. Regarding the study as a whole: Four donors held about 5% of naive CD4 clonotypes in common.

Germline values: CDR1 SGDLS, CDR2 YYNGEE. Trimming removed 0 bases from V and 4 bases from J; junction bases left unmatched: 3. This CDR3 has 15 residues. Naive CD8 cells lacked CD45RO and underwent positive selection for CCR7, leaving out terminally differentiated effector memory CD45RA+ cells. About this clone: Its cognate antigen is unknown.

Here immunoSEQ multiplex PCR was the method, and the copy in TCRdb shows in-frame clones only, minus some. The data contain roughly 550,000 clones, around 95% of them singletons. The origin of this receptor is a woman aged 25 to 39 in good health. Material for sequencing was naive CD8+ T cells sorted from blood. V and J are TRBV9 and TRBJ1-4; 7 bases are a match to TRBD1. The CDR3 sequence is CASSVAGQINEKLFF. The CDR3 bases are TGTGCCAGCAGCGTAGCGGGACAGATTAATGAAAAACTGTTTTTT.